The 29 T cell receptor beta chains given below trace back to one sample, sequenced in a study of T cell changes during pregnancy in multiple sclerosis. Here immunoSEQ multiplex PCR was the method, and the copy in TCRdb shows in-frame clones only, minus some. The sample contains approximately 44,000 clones, around nine tenths of which appear only once. The sequencing used CD8+ T cells from peripheral blood mononuclear cells, collected in the third trimester of pregnancy. The receptors were sampled from a female donor with multiple sclerosis, enrolled in a pregnancy study.

This chain links TRBV19 with TRBJ1-5; D gene ambiguous. The germline CDR1 and CDR2 sequences are LNHDA and SQIVND (reference sequence). This CDR3 is built from 15 residues. Between the trimmed V and J ends, which lost 3 bases and 2 bases, there was a span of 11 bases. This CDR3 is CASSMDGKGNQPQHF. CDR3 nucleotide sequence: TGTGCCAGTAGTATGGACGGGAAGGGCAATCAGCCCCAGCATTTT.

The chain couples TRBV4-3 to TRBJ2-7; D is perhaps TRBD1 (5 bases). With 0 bases removed from V and 12 bases from J, the gap between germline ends came to 15 bases. The germline CDR1 and CDR2 sequences are LGHNA and YSLEER. The CDR3 spans 13 residues. The CDR3 region has the DNA TGCGCCAGCAGCCAAGATATATTGGGGCCGCGGTACTTC. It yields the protein CASSQDILGPRYF.

The J gene is TRBJ2-5, the V gene TRBV7-9, with 7 bases matching TRBD2. The CDR3 spans 15 residues. The germline gives CDR1 SEHNR, CDR2 FQNEAQ (reference sequence). Trimming at V came to 2 bases and at J to 1 base, leaving 4 bases not matched to a gene. This CDR3 is CASSLLPSGQETQYF. CDR3 bases: TGTGCCAGCAGCTTACTTCCTAGCGGCCAAGAGACCCAGTACTTC.

V usage is TRBV15 and J usage is TRBJ1-3, with D possibly being TRBD1 (6 bases). V lost 0 bases and J lost 0, with 9 bases in between. Germline loops: CDR1 LNHNV, CDR2 YYDKDF (reference sequence). The CDR3 is 16 amino acids. Written as DNA, the CDR3 is TGTGCCACCAGCAGAGAGCAGGGGATCTCTGGAAACACCATATATTTT. Its translation is CATSREQGISGNTIYF.

The chain joins TRBV4-3 to TRBJ2-7; 12 nucleotides match TRBD1. The CDR3 totals 15 residues. Looked up from germline, CDR1 is LGHNA and CDR2 is YSLEER. V was pared by 3 bases and J by 5 bases, with 5 bases of the junction left unmatched. CDR3 in amino acids: CASSQGTGGGNEQYF. DNA of the CDR3: TGCGCCAGCAGCCAGGGGACAGGGGGCGGAAACGAGCAGTACTTC.

A single count supports this clone. The rearrangement joins TRBV19 to TRBJ2-7; D is perhaps TRBD2 (7 bases). With 6 bases removed from V and 0 bases from J, the gap between germline ends came to 15 bases. CDR3 length equals 15 residues. The germline V gene encodes CDR1 LNHDA and CDR2 SQIVND (reference sequence). The CDR3 here is CASSFGGASSYEQYF. The CDR3 nucleotides read TGTGCCAGTAGCTTTGGGGGGGCGAGCTCCTACGAGCAGTACTTC.

The chain is built from TRBV19 and TRBJ1-2, with 7 bases fitting TRBD1. The CDR3 is 13 amino acids. The V and J ends lost 1 base and 6 bases, in that order; junction bases with no gene match: 2. CDR1 LNHDA and CDR2 SQIVND come from the germline V gene (reference sequence). CDR3 nucleotide sequence: TGTGCCAGTAGTATAGGTCAGGGGGATGGCTACACCTTC. Its translation: CASSIGQGDGYTF.

V gene TRBV4-3 combines with J gene TRBJ2-2; TRBD2 agrees at 8 bases. CDR1 is LGHNA, CDR2 YSLEER, per germline. J gave up 4 bases and V 4 bases, and 11 bases lay outside the gene matches. This CDR3 contains 17 residues. The CDR3 protein is CASSPISERGFTGELFF. The CDR3 DNA reads TGCGCCAGCAGCCCCATTAGCGAGCGGGGGTTCACCGGGGAGCTGTTTTTT.

The rearrangement joins TRBV4-2 to TRBJ2-1; 7 nucleotides match TRBD2. Trimming cost V 1 base and J 12 bases; bases outside gene matches: 12. Germline V CDR1 and CDR2: LGHNA, YNFKEQ. The length of the CDR3 is 15 residues. The chain's CDR3 is CASSQAGLDNGRQFF. CDR3 bases: TGTGCCAGCAGCCAAGCTGGACTAGACAACGGCCGGCAGTTCTTC.

The rearrangement uses TRBV7-9 and TRBJ2-7; D is unresolved. Germline CDR1 and CDR2: SEHNR and FQNEAQ (reference sequence). V was cut by 4 bases and J by 3 bases, with 4 bases left in between. CDR3 length: 11 amino acids. The CDR3 loop is CASSSDYEQYF. CDR3 in DNA: TGTGCCAGCAGCTCAGACTACGAGCAGTACTTC.

This chain links TRBV7-2 with TRBJ1-1; TRBD1 is a possible D gene (5 bases). The germline V gene has CDR1 SGHTA and CDR2 FQGNSA. There are 15 residues in the CDR3. Trimming pared 5 bases from V and 6 bases from J, leaving 19 bases between. CDR3 region: CASSTIHRGGAEAFF. CDR3 coding DNA: TGTGCCAGCAGCACGATCCACCGTGGAGGGGCTGAAGCTTTCTTT.

This clone showed up just once. The V call is TRBV7-9, the J call TRBJ2-7; D is unresolved. Germline V gives CDR1 SEHNR, CDR2 FQNEAQ (reference sequence). The length of the CDR3 is 14 residues. V lost 4 bases and J 0 bases, leaving 10 bases between the germline ends. The CDR3 coding sequence is TGTGCCAGCAGCTCCCCCCTTAGCTCCTACGAGCAGTACTTC. Its protein product is CASSSPLSSYEQYF. The variable domain in full, completed from reference TRBV7-9 and TRBJ2-7, reads DTGVSQNPRHKITKRGQNVTFRCDPISEHNRLYWYRQTLGQGPEFLTYFQNEAQLEKSRLLSDRFSAERPKGSFSTLEIQRTEQGDSAMYLCASSSPLSSYEQYFGPGTRLTVT.

The V call is TRBV28, the J call TRBJ2-1; the match to TRBD2 covers 12 bases. There are 15 residues in the CDR3. V shed 7 bases and J 7 bases; nucleotides not matched to a gene: 8. Germline V gene sequence: CDR1 MDHEN, CDR2 SYDVKM. CDR3 nucleotide sequence: TGTGCCAGCACCCAGAGACTAGCGGGAGCTAATGAGCAGTTCTTC. Residues: CASTQRLAGANEQFF.

This clone was detected only a few times. This chain joins TRBV7-3 and TRBJ2-2; 8 positions match TRBD2. CDR3 length: 18 residues. The V and J ends lost 1 base and 1 base, in that order; junction bases with no gene match: 8. Germline V CDR1 and CDR2: SGHTA, FQGTGA. CDR3 residues: CASSLKRRGVLNTGELFF. DNA of the CDR3: TGTGCCAGCAGCTTAAAGAGGCGGGGGGTTCTGAACACCGGGGAGCTGTTTTTT.

V is TRBV6-5 and J is TRBJ1-1; a possible D gene is TRBD1 (5 bases). The CDR3 spans 16 residues. Trimming shortened V by 0 bases and J by 2 bases, and 13 bases separated the two germline ends. Germline V gene data show CDR1 as MNHEY and CDR2 as SVGAGI. The CDR3 DNA sequence: TGTGCCAGCAGTTACTCGGGGCCAGGCCTCAACACTGAAGCTTTCTTT. Translation gives CASSYSGPGLNTEAFF.

The V call is TRBV7-2, the J call TRBJ2-1, with a tentative D call TRBD2 (6 bases). Germline CDR1 reads SGHTA; CDR2 reads FQGNSA. Trimming pared 1 base from V and 0 bases from J, leaving 16 bases between. There are 18 residues in the CDR3. CDR3 sequence reads: CASSLDRSAGGSYNEQFF. The CDR3 DNA sequence: TGTGCCAGCAGCTTAGATAGGAGTGCCGGGGGCTCCTACAATGAGCAGTTCTTC.

This sequence joins TRBV6-5 and TRBJ1-1, with 7 bases fitting TRBD1. The CDR3 contains 15 residues. Trimming at V came to 2 bases and at J to 6 bases, leaving 9 bases not matched to a gene. Germline CDR1 and CDR2: MNHEY and SVGAGI. CDR3 DNA sequence: TGTGCCAGCAGTTACCTCAGCGACAGGGATGCTGAAGCTTTCTTT. Encoded protein: CASSYLSDRDAEAFF.

This chain connects TRBV5-5 to TRBJ2-1, with a weak D call TRBD2 (5 bases). V lost 3 bases, J lost 2 bases, and 12 bases lay in between. CDR1 and CDR2 (germline): SGHKS, YYEKEE (reference sequence). This CDR3 spans 15 amino acids. CDR3 DNA sequence: TGTGCCAGCAGCTCGAGGCAGGAGGCCTACAATGAGCAGTTCTTC. This gives the protein CASSSRQEAYNEQFF.

The rearrangement uses TRBV4-1 and TRBJ2-1; D remains unclear. The CDR3 spans 14 residues. The V end lost 0 bases, the J end lost 8 bases, and 11 bases lay between the germline ends. CDR1 and CDR2 from the germline V gene are MGHRA and YSYEKL. The CDR3 coding sequence is TGCGCCAGCAGCCAAGAAGCTCTAATCGATGAGCAGTTCTTC. This encodes CASSQEALIDEQFF.

This sequence joins TRBV2 and TRBJ1-1; D is unclear. CDR3 length: 13 amino acids. The V end lost 3 bases, the J end lost 7 bases, and 12 bases lay between the germline ends. Looked up from germline, CDR1 is SNHLY and CDR2 is FYNNEI. The CDR3 sequence: CASSDFFSSEAFF. CDR3 nucleotides: TGTGCCAGCAGTGATTTCTTTTCCAGTGAAGCTTTCTTT.

This clone came up once. The V gene is TRBV9, the J gene TRBJ2-2; the D is unclear. The germline V gene encodes CDR1 SGDLS and CDR2 YYNGEE. There are 13 residues in the CDR3. V dropped 3 bases and J dropped 6 bases, with 9 bases sitting between them. CDR3 DNA: TGTGCCAGCAGCGCGACACCTCCCGGGGAGCTGTTTTTT. This sequence encodes CASSATPPGELFF.

The chain carries TRBV7-2 and TRBJ2-3, with D maybe TRBD2 (6 bases). V lost 5 bases to trimming and J lost 4 bases, with 19 bases between them. Germline values: CDR1 SGHTA, CDR2 FQGNSA. The CDR3 runs 16 residues. In DNA, the CDR3 is TGTGCCAGCAGCCAGCCCTGGGCGGGACGAGCAGATACGCAGTATTTT. Translation gives CASSQPWAGRADTQYF.

V is TRBV7-6 and J is TRBJ1-4; 7 nucleotides agree with TRBD1. With 5 bases clipped from V and 8 bases from J, the junction kept 5 bases outside the gene matches. The CDR3 is 13 amino acids. CDR1 and CDR2 (germline): SGHVS, FNYEAQ. CDR3 nucleotides: TGTGCCAGCAGCCGACAGGGATCGGAAAAACTGTTTTTT. It codes for CASSRQGSEKLFF.

This clone was seen only a few times. The gene calls are TRBV7-9 and TRBJ1-4; D not certain. Trimming cost V 5 bases and J 7 bases, with 8 bases left between them. This CDR3 spans 12 amino acids. Germline CDR1 SEHNR, CDR2 FQNEAQ (reference sequence). The CDR3 protein is CASSAAVEKLFF. The CDR3 DNA reads TGTGCCAGCAGCGCGGCGGTTGAAAAACTGTTTTTT.

The chain is built from TRBV2 and TRBJ1-5, with D possibly being TRBD1 (5 bases). V was shortened by 3 bases and J by 1 base, with 10 bases between the two germline ends. CDR3 length: 15 residues. Germline loops: CDR1 SNHLY, CDR2 FYNNEI. The CDR3 nucleotides read TGTGCCAGCAGTGAGGGACGGGAGAGCAATCAGCCCCAGCATTTT. It translates to CASSEGRESNQPQHF. The full variable domain, completed using reference TRBV2 and TRBJ1-5, is EPEVTQTPSHQVTQMGQEVILRCVPISNHLYFYWYRQILGQKVEFLVSFYNNEISEKSEIFDDQFSVERPDGSNFTLKIRSTKLEDSAMYFCASSEGRESNQPQHFGDGTRLSIL.

This rearrangement joins TRBV6-6 to TRBJ2-3, with D tentatively TRBD2 (6 bases). Germline lookup yields CDR1 MNHNY and CDR2 SVGAGI (reference sequence). The CDR3 is 15 residues long. V lost 2 bases to trimming and J lost 5 bases, with 14 bases between them. CDR3 DNA: TGTGCCAGCAGTTACCCAGAAGGAGGGGAAGATACGCAGTATTTT. Translation: CASSYPEGGEDTQYF.

The rearrangement joins TRBV5-6 to TRBJ2-7; 7 bases are a match to TRBD1. The ends lost 4 bases at V and 3 bases at J; junction bases unmatched: 4. The germline V gene encodes CDR1 SGHDT and CDR2 YYEEEE. The CDR3 extends over 13 amino acids. For the CDR3, the DNA is TGTGCCAGCAGCGGGACAGTGTTCTACGAGCAGTACTTC. Residues: CASSGTVFYEQYF.

This chain uses TRBV11-2 with TRBJ2-5; weak D call: TRBD2 (6 bases). The CDR3 has 13 residues. CDR1 is SGHAT and CDR2 is FQNNGV in the germline V gene. The germline V and J ends were trimmed by 4 bases and 9 bases, with 15 bases remaining between them. CDR3 bases: TGTGCCAGCAGCTCTCTCGGCGGGGAAGCCCAGTACTTC. The encoded protein is CASSSLGGEAQYF. Complete variable domain (other parts from reference TRBV11-2 and TRBJ2-5): EAGVAQSPRYKIIEKRQSVAFWCNPISGHATLYWYQQILGQGPKLLIQFQNNGVVDDSQLPKDRFSAERLKGVDSTLKIQPAKLEDSAVYLCASSSLGGEAQYFGPGTRLLVL.

The chain has TRBV4-3 and TRBJ2-7, with D perhaps matching TRBD2 (5 bases). In germline, CDR1 is LGHNA, CDR2 YSLEER. Trimming left V 0 bases short and J 5 bases short, with 14 bases between. The CDR3 contains 15 residues. This chain's CDR3 is CASSQDGAGPDEQYF. The CDR3 DNA is TGCGCCAGCAGCCAAGATGGTGCGGGTCCCGACGAGCAGTACTTC.